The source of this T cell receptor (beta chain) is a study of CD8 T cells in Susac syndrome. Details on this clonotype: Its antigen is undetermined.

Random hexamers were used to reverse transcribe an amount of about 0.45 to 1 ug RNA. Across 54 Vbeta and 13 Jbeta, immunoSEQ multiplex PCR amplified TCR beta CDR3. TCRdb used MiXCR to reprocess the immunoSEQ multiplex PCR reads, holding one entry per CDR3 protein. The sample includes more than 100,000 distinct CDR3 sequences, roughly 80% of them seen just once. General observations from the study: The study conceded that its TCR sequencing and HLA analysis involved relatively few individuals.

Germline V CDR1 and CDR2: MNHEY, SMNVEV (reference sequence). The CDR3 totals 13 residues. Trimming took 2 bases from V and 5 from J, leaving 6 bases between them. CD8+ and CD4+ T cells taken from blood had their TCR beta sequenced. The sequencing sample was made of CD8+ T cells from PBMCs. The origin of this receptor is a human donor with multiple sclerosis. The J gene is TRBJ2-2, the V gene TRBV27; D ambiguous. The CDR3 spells CASSLMRTGELFF. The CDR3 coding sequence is TGTGCCAGCAGTTTAATGCGGACCGGGGAGCTGTTTTTT.